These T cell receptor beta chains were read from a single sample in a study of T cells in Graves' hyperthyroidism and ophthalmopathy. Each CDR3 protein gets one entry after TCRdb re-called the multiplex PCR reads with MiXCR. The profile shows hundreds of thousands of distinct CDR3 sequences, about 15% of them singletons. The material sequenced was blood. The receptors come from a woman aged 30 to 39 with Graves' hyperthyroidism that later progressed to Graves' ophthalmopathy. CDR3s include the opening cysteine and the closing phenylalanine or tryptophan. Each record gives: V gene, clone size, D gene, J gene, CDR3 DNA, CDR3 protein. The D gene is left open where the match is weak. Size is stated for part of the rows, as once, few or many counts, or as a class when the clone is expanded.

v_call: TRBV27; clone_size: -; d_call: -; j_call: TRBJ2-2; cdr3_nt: TGTGCCAGCAAGTCCCCCCAGGCCGGGGAGCTGTTTTTT; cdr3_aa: CASKSPQAGELFF
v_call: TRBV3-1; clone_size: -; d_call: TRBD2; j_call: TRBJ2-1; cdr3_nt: TGTGCCAGCAGCCAAGCCGGGACTAGCGCTTTTAGCTCCTACAATGAGCAGTTCTTC; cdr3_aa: CASSQAGTSAFSSYNEQFF
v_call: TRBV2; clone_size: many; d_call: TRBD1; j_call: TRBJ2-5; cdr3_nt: TGTGCCACACAGGGGCGCCCAGGGGAGACCCAGTACTTC; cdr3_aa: CATQGRPGETQYF
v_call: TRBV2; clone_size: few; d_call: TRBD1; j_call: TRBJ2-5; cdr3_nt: TGTGCCAGCATTTGGGACAGGGCTGGAATGGGAGAGACCCAGTACTTC; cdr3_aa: CASIWDRAGMGETQYF
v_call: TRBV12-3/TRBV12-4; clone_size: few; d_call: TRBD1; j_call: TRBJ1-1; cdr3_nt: TGTGCCAGCAGTCCTACAGGGGCCCCTGAAGCTTTCTTT; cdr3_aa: CASSPTGAPEAFF
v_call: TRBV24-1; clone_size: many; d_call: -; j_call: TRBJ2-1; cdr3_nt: TGTGCCACCAGTGATAGGAGCTACAATGAGCAGTTCTTC; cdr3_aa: CATSDRSYNEQFF
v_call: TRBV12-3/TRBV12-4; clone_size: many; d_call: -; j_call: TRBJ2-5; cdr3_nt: TGTGCCAGCAGTCAGAGGGCGGGGAGCCGAGAGACCCAGTACTTC; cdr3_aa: CASSQRAGSRETQYF
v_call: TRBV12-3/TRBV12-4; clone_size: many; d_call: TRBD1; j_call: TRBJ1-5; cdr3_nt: TGTGCCAGCAGTCCCCGGGACAGTCAGCCCCAGCATTTT; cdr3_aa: CASSPRDSQPQHF
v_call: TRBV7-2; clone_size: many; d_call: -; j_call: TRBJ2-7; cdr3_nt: TGTGCCAGCAGCTTAGCATTCCCACCTCCCTCTACTGACGAGCAGTACTTC; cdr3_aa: CASSLAFPPPSTDEQYF
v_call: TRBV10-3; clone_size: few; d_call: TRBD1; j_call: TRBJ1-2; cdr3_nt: TGTGCCAACCACAGGGGAGGCGACTATGGCTACACCTTC; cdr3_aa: CANHRGGDYGYTF
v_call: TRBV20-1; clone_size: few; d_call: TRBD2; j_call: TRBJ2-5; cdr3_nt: TGCAGTGCTAGAGATGCTTTGCGGGAGGAGACCCAGTACTTC; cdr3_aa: CSARDALREETQYF
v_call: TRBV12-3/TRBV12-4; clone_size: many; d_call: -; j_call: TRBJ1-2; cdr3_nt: TGTGCCAGCAGTTTAGACATGTCCTATGGCTACACCTTC; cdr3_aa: CASSLDMSYGYTF
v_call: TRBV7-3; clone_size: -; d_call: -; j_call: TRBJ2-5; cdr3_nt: TGTGCCAGCAGCCCTTCCCCCCGGGAGACCCAGTACTTC; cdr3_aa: CASSPSPRETQYF
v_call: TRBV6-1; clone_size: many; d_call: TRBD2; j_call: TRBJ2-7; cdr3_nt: TGTGCCAGCAGCTATATGCTAGCGGGAGTCCACGAGCAGTACTTC; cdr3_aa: CASSYMLAGVHEQYF
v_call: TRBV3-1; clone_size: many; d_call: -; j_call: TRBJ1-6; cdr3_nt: TGTGCCAGCAGCCAGAAGAGCTCCTATAATTCACCCCTCCACTTT; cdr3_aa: CASSQKSSYNSPLHF
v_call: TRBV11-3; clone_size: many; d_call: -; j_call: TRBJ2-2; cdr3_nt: TGTGCCAGCAGCCGCGGGGACGGCACCGGGGAGCTGTTTTTT; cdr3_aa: CASSRGDGTGELFF
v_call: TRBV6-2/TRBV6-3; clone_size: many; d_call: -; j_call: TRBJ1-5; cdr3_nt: TGTGCCAGCAGTCCCGGGACCTCCAGCCAGCCCCAGCATTTT; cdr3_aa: CASSPGTSSQPQHF
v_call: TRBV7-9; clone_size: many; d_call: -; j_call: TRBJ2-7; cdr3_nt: TGTGCCAGCAGCTTAATGGGGTCCAAGGACTCCTACGAGCAGTACTTC; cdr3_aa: CASSLMGSKDSYEQYF
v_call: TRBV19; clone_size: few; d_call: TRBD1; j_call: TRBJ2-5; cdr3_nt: TGTGCCAGTAGTATCCACGACAGGGATGGGAAGACCCAGTACTTC; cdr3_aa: CASSIHDRDGKTQYF
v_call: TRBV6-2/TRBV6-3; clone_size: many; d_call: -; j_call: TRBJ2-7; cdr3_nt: TGTGCCAGCAGTTACTCGGGTGAGCAGTACTTC; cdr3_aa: CASSYSGEQYF
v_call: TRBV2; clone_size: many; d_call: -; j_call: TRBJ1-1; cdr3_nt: TGTGCCAGGGGGCGGGCGGAGAACACTGAAGCTTTCTTT; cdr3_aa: CARGRAENTEAFF
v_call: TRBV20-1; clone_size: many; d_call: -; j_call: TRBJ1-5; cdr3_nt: TGCAGTGCTCGACACGGCTCCAGCAATCAGCCCCAGCATTTT; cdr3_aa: CSARHGSSNQPQHF
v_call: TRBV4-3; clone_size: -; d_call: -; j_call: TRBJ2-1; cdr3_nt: TGCGCCAGCAGCCCGAAGCCGCTAGCGCCCAAATACAATGAGCAGTTCTTC; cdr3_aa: CASSPKPLAPKYNEQFF
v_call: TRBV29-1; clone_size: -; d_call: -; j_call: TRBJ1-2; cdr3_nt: TGCAGCGTTGATGGAGTTACGGGGGGCTACACCTTC; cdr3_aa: CSVDGVTGGYTF
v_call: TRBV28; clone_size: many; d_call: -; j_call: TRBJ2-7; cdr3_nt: TGTGCCAGCAGTTCCCCCCTCGGCGCCTCTATCTCCTACGAGCAGTACTTC; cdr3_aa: CASSSPLGASISYEQYF
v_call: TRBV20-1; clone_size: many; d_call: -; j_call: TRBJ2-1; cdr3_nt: TGCAGTGCTACAACAGGGGGTAGCGGGCGCGAGCAGTTCTTC; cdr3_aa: CSATTGGSGREQFF
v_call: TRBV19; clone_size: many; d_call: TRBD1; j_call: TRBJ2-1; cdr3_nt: TGTGCCAGTAGTACAGGGACAGCTAGCTCCTACAATGAGCAGTTCTTC; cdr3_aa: CASSTGTASSYNEQFF